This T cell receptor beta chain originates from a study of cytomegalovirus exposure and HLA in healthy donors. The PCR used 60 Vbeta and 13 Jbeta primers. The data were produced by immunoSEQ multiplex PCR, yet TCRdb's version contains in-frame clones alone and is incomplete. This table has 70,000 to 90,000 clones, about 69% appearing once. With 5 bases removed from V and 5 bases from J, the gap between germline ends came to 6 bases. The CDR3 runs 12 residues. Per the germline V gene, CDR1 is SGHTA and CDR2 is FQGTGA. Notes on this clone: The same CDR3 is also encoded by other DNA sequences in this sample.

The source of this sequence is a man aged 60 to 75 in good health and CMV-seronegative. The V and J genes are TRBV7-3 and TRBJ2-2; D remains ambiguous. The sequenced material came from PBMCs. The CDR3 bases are TGTGCCAGCAGCCCCCGTACCGGGGAGCTGTTTTTT. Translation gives CASSPRTGELFF.